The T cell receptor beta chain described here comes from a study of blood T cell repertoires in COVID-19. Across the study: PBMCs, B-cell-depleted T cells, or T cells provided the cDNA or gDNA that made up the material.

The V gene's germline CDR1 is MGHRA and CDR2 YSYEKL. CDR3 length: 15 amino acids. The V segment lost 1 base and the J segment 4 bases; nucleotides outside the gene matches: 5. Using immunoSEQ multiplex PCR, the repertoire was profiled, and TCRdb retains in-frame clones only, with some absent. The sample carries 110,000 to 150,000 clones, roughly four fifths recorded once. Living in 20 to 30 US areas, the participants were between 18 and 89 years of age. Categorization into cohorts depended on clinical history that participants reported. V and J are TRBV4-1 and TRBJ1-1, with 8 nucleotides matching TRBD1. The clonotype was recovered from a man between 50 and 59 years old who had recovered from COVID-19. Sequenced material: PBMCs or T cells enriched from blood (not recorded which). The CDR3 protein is CASSQVQGAPTEAFF. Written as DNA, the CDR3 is TGCGCCAGCAGCCAAGTGCAGGGGGCCCCCACTGAAGCTTTCTTT.